The clone carrying this T cell receptor beta chain was found a few times. Patients of the Seattle cohort, enrolled during active infection, were followed longitudinally. The length of the CDR3 is 11 residues. CDR1 SQVTM and CDR2 ANQGSEA come from the germline V gene. V lost 5 bases, J lost 11 bases, and 12 bases lay in between. These data are taken from a study of blood T cell repertoires in COVID-19. At the level of the study: Specimens from acute and convalescent COVID-19 originated in the United States, Italy and Spain. Sources were T cells, B-cell-depleted T cells, or PBMCs; the material itself was cDNA or gDNA.

As handled by the study authors: Nucleated cell counts were estimated from reference gene primer amplification. This table comes from immunoSEQ multiplex PCR, and its TCRdb copy is limited to in-frame clones, with some not included. V and J calls and clone size are those listed in that table; D and trimming were worked out from the DNA. The table includes under 450,000 clones, approximately 90% detected once. This clonotype was obtained from a woman in her fifties or sixties with COVID-19, enrolled during active disease. The sample comprised peripheral blood. This chain joins TRBV29-1 and TRBJ1-4; D is possibly TRBD1 (6 bases). In DNA, the CDR3 is TGCAGCGTTCCCAGGGGTGCGAAACTGTTTTTT. Amino acids: CSVPRGAKLFF.